This entry lists 10 T cell receptor beta chains sequenced from one sample in a study of blood T cells in healthy people across ages (dated by TCRdb to the mid-2010s). Preparation of the library involved 5' RACE. Sequencing used an Illumina HiSeq 2500. A second roughly 6 to 11 cycle PCR used a sample-barcoded 5' primer and a J-beta primer mix. Using fastp at Q25 and MiXCR, TCRdb reprocessed the public reads and kept productive beta chains. Each CDR3 protein appears once, grouped with its most common genes and DNA. Present in this sample are fewer than 800,000 distinct CDR3 sequences, roughly 25% of which were seen just once. 9% to 9.5% of the sample comes from the top ten. The same specimen was also included in a second study, on T cells of mothers and their children.

The specimen was blood. These receptor sequences come from a boy between 10 and 17 years old in good health.

This clonotype appeared a few times. The genes are TRBV7-3 and TRBJ2-1, with TRBD1 identical over 7 bases. This CDR3 region has 15 residues. The V gene's germline CDR1 is SGHTA and CDR2 FQGTGA. After removal of 4 bases from V and 0 bases from J, the junction contained 3 bases not matched to a gene. CDR3 protein: CASSSGTASYNEQFF. The CDR3 coding sequence is TGTGCCAGCAGCTCGGGGACAGCCTCCTACAATGAGCAGTTCTTC. The full variable domain, rest sourced from reference TRBV7-3 and TRBJ2-1, is GAGVSQTPSNKVTEKGKYVELRCDPISGHTALYWYRQSLGQGPEFLIYFQGTGAADDSGLPNDRFFAVRPEGSVSTLKIQRTERGDSAVYLCASSSGTASYNEQFFGPGTRLTVL.

This chain joins TRBV27 and TRBJ2-5; D unclear. The CDR3 covers 9 residues. CDR1 and CDR2 (germline): MNHEY, SMNVEV (reference sequence). Trimming removed 6 bases from V and 7 bases from J, with 3 bases in between. CDR3 coding DNA: TGTGCCAGCAGCCCGACCCAGTACTTC. Its protein product is CASSPTQYF.

In its sample, this clonotype was seen a few times. The chain is built from TRBV20-1 and TRBJ2-5, with D perhaps matching TRBD2 (5 bases). This CDR3 spans 15 amino acids. V was shortened by 5 bases and J by 5 bases, with 21 bases between the two germline ends. Germline V gene lookup returns CDR1 DFQATT and CDR2 SNEGSKA (reference sequence). The CDR3 nucleotides are TGCAGTGCTGCCCTAACGGGGAACCTCCGGGAGACCCAGTACTTC. Residues: CSAALTGNLRETQYF.

The chain employs TRBV29-1 and TRBJ2-2; tentative D call: TRBD2 (5 bases). CDR1 is SQVTM and CDR2 is ANQGSEA in the germline V gene. V was trimmed by 4 bases and J by 2 bases, leaving 8 bases between them. This CDR3 is built from 13 residues. The CDR3 coding sequence is TGCAGCGTTGCCCGGACTAACACCGGGGAGCTGTTTTTT. Protein sequence: CSVARTNTGELFF.

This sequence joins TRBV5-1 and TRBJ1-2, with TRBD1 matching 7 bases. The CDR3 has 15 residues. In germline, CDR1 is SGHRS, CDR2 YFSETQ. The V gene end was trimmed by 3 bases and the J gene end by 3 bases; junction bases not matched to a gene: 8. CDR3 DNA sequence: TGCGCCAGCAGCTACGGGACAGTGCTGGACTATGGCTACACCTTC. Protein product: CASSYGTVLDYGYTF.

This clonotype was detected only a few times. The genes are TRBV7-2 and TRBJ2-1; no definite D call. This CDR3 is 15 amino acids long. Germline lookup yields CDR1 SGHTA and CDR2 FQGNSA. V lost 5 bases and J 0 bases, leaving 11 bases between the germline ends. The CDR3 DNA reads TGTGCCAGCAGCCGGCGTTCTAGCTCCTACAATGAGCAGTTCTTC. Encoded protein: CASSRRSSSYNEQFF.

Only a few counts were recorded for this clonotype. The rearrangement joins TRBV7-8 to TRBJ2-3, with 9 bases lining up with TRBD2. In germline, CDR1 is SGHVS, CDR2 FQNEAQ. The CDR3 runs to 16 residues. The V segment lost 4 bases and the J segment 2 bases; nucleotides outside the gene matches: 7. The CDR3 DNA reads as TGTGCCAGCAGCTCGGGACTAGCCCGTTACACAGATACGCAGTATTTT. It translates to CASSSGLARYTDTQYF.

This rearrangement joins TRBV6-2 or TRBV6-3 to TRBJ2-3; TRBD2 matches 14 bases. After removal of 0 bases from V and 7 bases from J, the junction contained 3 bases not matched to a gene. Germline CDR1 is MNHEY and CDR2 is SVGEGT. The CDR3 loop spans 16 amino acids. CDR3 nucleotide sequence: TGTGCCAGCAGTTACTCTGGGACTAGCGGGGGAAATACGCAGTATTTT. It is translated as CASSYSGTSGGNTQYF.

This clonotype was detected a few times. This chain links TRBV10-3 with TRBJ1-2, with D maybe TRBD1 (6 bases). The CDR3 consists of 15 residues. CDR1 and CDR2 (germline): ENHRY, SYGVKD. V was trimmed by 4 bases and J by 4 bases, leaving 16 bases between them. The CDR3 reads CAISGEGGDIYGYTF. The CDR3 coding sequence is TGTGCCATCAGTGGGGAAGGGGGTGATATCTATGGCTACACCTTC.

The chain couples TRBV12-3 or TRBV12-4 to TRBJ2-1, with D perhaps matching TRBD2 (6 bases). V was clipped by 3 bases and J by 4 bases, with 10 bases between them. CDR3 size: 14 residues. In DNA form, the CDR3 reads TGTGCCAGCAGTTTGGACTATGGGTACAATGAGCAGTTCTTC. Translation: CASSLDYGYNEQFF.